Sequencing of this T cell receptor beta chain was carried out in a study of cytomegalovirus exposure and HLA in healthy donors. Study-wide results and caveats: In vitro experiments confirmed that three CMV-associated chains were specific for CMV antigens. The study designated some 180 TCR beta chains cytomegalovirus-associated.

The ends were cut back, 3 bases at V and 0 bases at J, with 17 bases in the middle. Germline V gives CDR1 LNHDA, CDR2 SQIVND (reference sequence). The CDR3 extends over 17 amino acids. Concerning this clone itself: Its specificity is not known.

Nominally healthy donors were sampled, though unrecorded immune exposures were likely. Vbeta (60) and Jbeta (13) primers were used in the PCR. Measured with immunoSEQ multiplex PCR; TCRdb has only the in-frame clones, and not every one. The table has some 220,000 clones, around four fifths seen once. The sample consisted of PBMCs. The receptor was isolated from a woman between 35 and 50 years old in good health and CMV-seronegative. The chain links TRBV19 to TRBJ1-2; no reliable D call. Here the CDR3 reads CASSIGASRGANYGYTF. In nucleotides, the CDR3 is TGTGCCAGTAGTATCGGCGCCTCCCGAGGAGCTAACTATGGCTACACCTTC.